This T cell receptor beta chain was observed in a study of blood T cell repertoires in COVID-19. Study summary: Sites in the United States, Italy and Spain provided acute and convalescent COVID-19 samples.

V gave up 2 bases and J gave up 4 bases; unmatched junction bases: 7. The CDR3 runs 15 residues. Germline V gene sequence: CDR1 MGHRA, CDR2 YSYEKL. In the original workflow: By means of reference gene primer amplification, nucleated cell counts were estimated. The data were produced by immunoSEQ multiplex PCR, yet TCRdb's version contains in-frame clones alone and is incomplete. Clone size and V and J calls were adopted from that table, with D and trimming inferred from the DNA. This sample yields approximately 100,000 clones, of which about 89% are seen a single time; around 10% belongs to the top ten.

The sample taken for sequencing was peripheral blood. The chain uses TRBV4-1 and TRBJ2-7, with 8 positions matching TRBD2. The clonotype originates from a woman between 25 and 40 years old with acute or convalescent COVID-19. This chain's CDR3 is CASSQPGGYSYEQYF. The CDR3 region has the DNA TGCGCCAGCAGCCAACCGGGGGGGTATTCTTACGAGCAGTACTTC.